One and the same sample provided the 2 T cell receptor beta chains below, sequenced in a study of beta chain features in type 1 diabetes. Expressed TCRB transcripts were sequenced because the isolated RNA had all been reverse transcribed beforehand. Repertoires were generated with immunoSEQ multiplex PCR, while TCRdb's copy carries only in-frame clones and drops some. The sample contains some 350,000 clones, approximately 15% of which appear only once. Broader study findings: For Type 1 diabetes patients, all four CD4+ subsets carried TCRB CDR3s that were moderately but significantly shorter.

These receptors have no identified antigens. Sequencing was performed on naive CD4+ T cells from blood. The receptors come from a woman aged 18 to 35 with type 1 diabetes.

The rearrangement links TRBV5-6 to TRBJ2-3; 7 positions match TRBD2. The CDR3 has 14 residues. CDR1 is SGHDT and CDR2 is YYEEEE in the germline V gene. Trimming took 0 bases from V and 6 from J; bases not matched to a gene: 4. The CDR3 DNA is TGTGCCAGCAGCTTGGGGACTAGTACGGATACGCAGTATTTT. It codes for CASSLGTSTDTQYF.

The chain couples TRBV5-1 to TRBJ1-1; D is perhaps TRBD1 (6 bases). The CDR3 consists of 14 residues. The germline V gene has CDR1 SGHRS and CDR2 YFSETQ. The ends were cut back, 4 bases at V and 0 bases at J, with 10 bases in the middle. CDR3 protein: CASSTGTMNTEAFF. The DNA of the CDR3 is TGCGCCAGCAGCACAGGGACTATGAACACTGAAGCTTTCTTT.